This TCR beta chain was obtained from a study of CD8 T cells in ankylosing spondylitis. Study outcomes and limitations: Ankylosing spondylitis blood appeared to be characterized by a TCR beta motif of about eight highly homologous variants.

With regard to this clonotype: What it binds is unknown.

Germline lookup yields CDR1 SGHRS and CDR2 YFSETQ. V was cut by 0 bases and J by 6 bases, with 15 bases left in between. The CDR3 loop spans 15 amino acids. Making the TCR beta libraries involved quantitative 5'-RACE with molecular barcodes. MiXCR, run by TCRdb on the 5' RACE reads, gives a single entry per CDR3 protein. The sample lists about 350,000 distinct CDR3 sequences; roughly 22% were seen once. What was sequenced was blood, either unsorted or a sorted T cell fraction (not recorded which). The chain has TRBV5-1 and TRBJ1-2; the D gene is possibly TRBD1 (5 bases). The receptor comes from a male donor with ankylosing spondylitis or in good health (not recorded which). The CDR3 bases are TGCGCCAGCAGCTTGGTAACAGGCGGACAAAATGGCTACACCTTC. This gives the protein CASSLVTGGQNGYTF.